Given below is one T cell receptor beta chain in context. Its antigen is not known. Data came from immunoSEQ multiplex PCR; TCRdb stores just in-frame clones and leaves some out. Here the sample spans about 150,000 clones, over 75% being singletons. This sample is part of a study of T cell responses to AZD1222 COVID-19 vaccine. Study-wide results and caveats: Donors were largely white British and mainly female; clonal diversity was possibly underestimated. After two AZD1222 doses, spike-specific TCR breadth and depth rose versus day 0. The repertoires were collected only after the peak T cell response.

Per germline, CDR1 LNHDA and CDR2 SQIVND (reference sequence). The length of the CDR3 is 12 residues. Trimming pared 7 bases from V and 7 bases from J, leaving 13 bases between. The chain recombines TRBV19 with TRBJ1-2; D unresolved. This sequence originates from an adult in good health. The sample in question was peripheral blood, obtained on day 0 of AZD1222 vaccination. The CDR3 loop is CASTLGPTGYTF. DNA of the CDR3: TGTGCCAGTACCCTTGGACCTACTGGCTACACCTTC.